This TCR beta chain was captured by sequencing in a study of T cells after yellow fever vaccination. Overall study results and limits: Abundant bulk-derived clonotypes could contaminate FACS-sorted repertoires. Weaker, the secondary response peaked sooner, at day 5 versus 15.

CDR1 is KGHSH and CDR2 is LQKENI in the germline V gene. The ends were cut back, 3 bases at V and 12 bases at J, with 12 bases in the middle. This CDR3 is built from 13 residues. This clonotype was seen ten or more times. Its target is unknown. Using its own MiXCR run on the 5' RACE reads, TCRdb lists one record per CDR3 protein. The profile shows 450,000 to 600,000 distinct CDR3 sequences, roughly 14% of them singletons. Sample: PBMCs, taken on the day of the yellow fever booster vaccination. This TCR derives from a man aged 25 to 40 who received the YFV17D yellow fever vaccine. The rearrangement uses TRBV18 and TRBJ1-6; D is undetermined. This chain's CDR3 is CASSPIPEEPLHF. The CDR3, as DNA: TGTGCCAGCTCACCGATACCAGAGGAACCCCTCCACTTT.